A selection of T cell receptor beta chains follows, all from one sample in a study of blood T cell repertoires in COVID-19. Data came from immunoSEQ multiplex PCR; TCRdb stores just in-frame clones and leaves some out. This sample carries 200,000 to 300,000 clones, around 86% of them seen once, and the ten largest clones take about 1.6%. Material for sequencing was peripheral blood. The receptors here all came from a woman aged 40 to 49 who had recovered from COVID-19. The CDR3 runs from the conserved cysteine through the conserved F or W. Each record gives: V gene, J gene, D gene, clone size, CDR3 protein, CDR3 DNA. The D gene is left open where the match is weak. Clone size is stated in some rows and not others, as once, few, many or a class when expanded.

TRBV7-9	TRBJ2-1	TRBD2	-	CASSPREVPYEQFF	TGTGCCAGCAGCCCCCGGGAGGTTCCCTATGAGCAGTTCTTC
TRBV19	TRBJ1-4	-	-	CASSARRATNEKLFF	TGTGCCAGTAGTGCTCGACGGGCAACTAATGAAAAACTGTTTTTT
TRBV14	TRBJ1-2	-	-	CASSLRIGQNYGYTF	TGTGCCAGCAGCCTACGAATAGGACAAAACTATGGCTACACCTTC
TRBV5-6	TRBJ2-6	TRBD1	-	CASSRRDRVPSGANVLTF	TGTGCCAGCAGCAGGCGGGACAGGGTCCCCTCTGGGGCCAACGTCCTGACTTTC
TRBV5-5	TRBJ2-7	-	-	CASSLRGMRSYEQYF	TGTGCCAGCAGCTTAAGGGGGATGAGGTCCTACGAGCAGTACTTC
TRBV6-1	TRBJ2-3	-	-	CASSDRRDGTDTQYF	TGTGCCAGCAGTGATCGGAGGGATGGCACAGATACGCAGTATTTT
TRBV11-1	TRBJ1-1	-	-	CASSLAGVYAEAFF	TGTGCCAGCAGCTTAGCCGGGGTGTACGCTGAAGCTTTCTTT
TRBV4-1	TRBJ2-5	-	-	CASSLGRGPGETQYF	TGCGCCAGCAGCCTAGGCAGGGGCCCCGGGGAGACCCAGTACTTC
TRBV19	TRBJ1-2	-	-	CASSIVPGSYGYTF	TGTGCCAGTAGTATAGTACCAGGGTCCTATGGCTACACCTTC
TRBV6-5	TRBJ1-2	-	few	CASSYGAANYGYTF	TGTGCCAGCAGTTACGGAGCGGCTAACTATGGCTACACCTTC
TRBV19	TRBJ2-7	-	-	CASSIDPGHRYEQYF	TGTGCCAGTAGTATAGATCCGGGACACCGCTACGAGCAGTACTTC
TRBV6-5	TRBJ2-3	TRBD2	-	CASRPGLAGVDTQYF	TGTGCCAGCAGGCCGGGACTAGCGGGGGTAGATACGCAGTATTTT
TRBV10-1	TRBJ2-2	-	once	CASSDSGDTGELFF	TGCGCCAGCAGTGATTCGGGGGACACCGGGGAGCTGTTTTTT
TRBV21-1	TRBJ2-7	-	-	CASSKARYEQYF	TGTGCCAGCAGCAAAGCACGGTACGAGCAGTACTTC
TRBV11-2	TRBJ2-5	-	few	CASSFPKQTQYF	TGTGCCAGCAGCTTCCCTAAGCAGACCCAGTACTTC
TRBV19	TRBJ1-4	TRBD1	-	CASSIGQGIAKLFF	TGTGCCAGTAGCATTGGACAGGGGATCGCGAAACTGTTTTTT
TRBV2	TRBJ2-1	-	-	CASSEQGWYEQFF	TGTGCCAGCAGTGAACAGGGGTGGTATGAGCAGTTCTTC
TRBV4-1	TRBJ2-5	-	-	CASSQAATNGAQYF	TGCGCCAGCAGCCAAGCGGCTACCAACGGGGCCCAGTACTTC
TRBV19	TRBJ2-1	-	-	CASSSLSRANEQFF	TGTGCCAGTAGTTCCCTAAGCAGGGCGAATGAGCAGTTCTTC
TRBV2	TRBJ1-1	-	few	CASSETTSDTEAFF	TGTGCCAGCAGTGAGACGACTTCAGACACTGAAGCTTTCTTT
TRBV2	TRBJ2-1	TRBD1	-	CASTTGTGAHEQFF	TGTGCCAGCACAACCGGGACAGGGGCCCATGAGCAGTTCTTC
TRBV18	TRBJ1-1	TRBD1	once	CASSPLGQMNTEAFF	TGTGCCAGCTCACCACTGGGACAGATGAACACTGAAGCTTTCTTT
TRBV9	TRBJ2-5	-	-	CASSGSGGSGETQYF	TGTGCCAGCAGCGGATCGGGGGGCTCGGGGGAGACCCAGTACTTC
TRBV21-1	TRBJ1-4	-	-	CASSKVRAGYEKLFF	TGTGCCAGCAGCAAAGTCAGGGCGGGGTATGAAAAACTGTTTTTT
TRBV6-6	TRBJ2-7	TRBD1	-	CASTQQGFPYEQYF	TGTGCCAGCACTCAACAGGGGTTTCCCTACGAGCAGTACTTC
TRBV11-2	TRBJ2-1	-	-	CASSFRGGLIDEQFF	TGTGCCAGCAGCTTTCGCGGGGGCCTTATCGATGAGCAGTTCTTC
TRBV4-1	TRBJ2-3	TRBD2	-	CASSPLFRLAGARDTQYF	TGCGCCAGCAGCCCACTCTTTCGACTAGCGGGGGCTCGGGATACGCAGTATTTT
TRBV29-1	TRBJ2-1	-	-	CSQTGQKNNEQFF	TGCAGCCAAACGGGACAAAAGAACAATGAGCAGTTCTTC
TRBV6-6	TRBJ2-7	-	-	CASSYGTPAYEQYF	TGTGCCAGCAGTTACGGGACACCAGCCTACGAGCAGTACTTC
TRBV7-2	TRBJ2-7	-	-	CASSLQGASSYEQYF	TGTGCCAGCAGCCTACAGGGTGCTAGCTCCTACGAGCAGTACTTC
TRBV6-5	TRBJ1-2	TRBD1	-	CASGTGSYGYTF	TGTGCCAGCGGGACAGGGAGCTATGGCTACACCTTC
TRBV2	TRBJ1-1	-	-	CASSATGFTEAFF	TGTGCCAGCAGTGCTACGGGGTTCACTGAAGCTTTCTTT
TRBV5-4	TRBJ1-3	-	-	CASSFGGAGQRGNTIYF	TGTGCCAGCAGCTTTGGTGGGGCAGGGCAAAGAGGAAACACCATATATTTT
TRBV3-1/TRBV3-2	TRBJ2-5	TRBD1	-	CASSQDARTGVRETQYF	TGTGCCAGCAGCCAAGATGCACGGACAGGGGTAAGAGAGACCCAGTACTTC
TRBV20-1	TRBJ1-1	-	-	CSASLGNLNTEAFF	TGCAGTGCTAGTCTAGGCAATCTGAACACTGAAGCTTTCTTT
TRBV19	TRBJ2-7	-	-	CASSTYRGTYEQYF	TGTGCCAGTAGTACCTACCGAGGGACCTACGAGCAGTACTTC
TRBV7-2	TRBJ1-1	-	-	CASSLKLGGANTEAFF	TGTGCCAGCAGCTTAAAGCTAGGAGGGGCGAACACTGAAGCTTTCTTT
TRBV6-5	TRBJ2-1	-	-	CASSLRNEQFF	TGTGCCAGCAGTCTGCGGAATGAGCAGTTCTTC
TRBV11-2	TRBJ1-6	-	-	CASSLTPGESGSPLHF	TGTGCCAGCAGCTTAACCCCAGGGGAAAGTGGTTCACCCCTCCACTTT
TRBV24-1	TRBJ1-3	-	-	CATSEGYIQGSPSSGNTIYF	TGTGCCACCAGTGAGGGCTACATCCAGGGTAGCCCAAGCTCTGGAAACACCATATATTTT
TRBV5-1	TRBJ2-7	-	-	CASRPQTTSSYEQYF	TGCGCCAGCCGACCACAGACGACAAGCTCCTACGAGCAGTACTTC
TRBV27	TRBJ2-5	TRBD2	-	CASSSGTSGGTETQYF	TGTGCCAGCAGTTCCGGGACTAGCGGGGGGACAGAGACCCAGTACTTC
TRBV7-2	TRBJ1-2	-	-	CASSLEPGTNYGYTF	TGTGCCAGCAGCTTAGAGCCGGGAACGAACTATGGCTACACCTTC
TRBV12-3/TRBV12-4	TRBJ1-2	-	-	CASTRLGSYGYTF	TGTGCCAGCACCCGCCTAGGTAGCTATGGCTACACCTTC
TRBV3-1/TRBV3-2	TRBJ1-6	-	-	CASSQVRIYSPLHF	TGTGCCAGCAGCCAAGTGCGGATTTATTCACCCCTCCACTTT
TRBV6-5	TRBJ2-7	TRBD1	-	CASSYGDRFGEQYF	TGTGCCAGCAGTTATGGGGACAGGTTCGGGGAGCAGTACTTC
TRBV30	TRBJ1-2	-	few	CAWSMTAYGYTF	TGTGCCTGGAGCATGACAGCCTATGGCTACACCTTC
TRBV3-1/TRBV3-2	TRBJ2-5	-	-	CASSLKAGKETQYF	TGTGCCAGCAGCCTTAAAGCAGGGAAAGAGACCCAGTACTTC
TRBV25-1	TRBJ1-6	-	-	CASSALRAGAHWSPLHF	TGTGCCAGCAGTGCTTTGCGGGCAGGGGCACACTGGTCACCCCTCCACTTT
TRBV19	TRBJ2-5	-	-	CASSTRQYQETQYF	TGTGCCAGTAGTACCCGACAGTACCAAGAGACCCAGTACTTC
TRBV6-2/TRBV6-3	TRBJ1-5	TRBD1	-	CASSYSPGQGPYQPQHF	TGTGCCAGCAGTTACTCCCCGGGACAGGGTCCATATCAGCCCCAGCATTTT
TRBV30	TRBJ1-2	-	-	CAWSVQTIGGYTF	TGTGCCTGGAGTGTACAGACAATCGGAGGCTACACCTTC
TRBV27	TRBJ1-1	-	-	CASPGSEQGVDTEAFF	TGTGCCAGCCCCGGAAGCGAACAGGGCGTAGACACTGAAGCTTTCTTT
TRBV2	TRBJ1-2	-	-	CASSVQDGGDGYTF	TGTGCCAGCAGTGTTCAGGACGGGGGGGATGGCTACACCTTC
TRBV29-1	TRBJ1-1	-	once	CSVTRGGMNTEAFF	TGCAGCGTTACCCGAGGGGGAATGAACACTGAAGCTTTCTTT
TRBV10-3	TRBJ2-7	TRBD2	once	CAITKGLAGFYEQYF	TGTGCCATCACCAAAGGACTAGCGGGGTTCTACGAGCAGTACTTC
TRBV7-2	TRBJ2-3	-	once	CASSPGTYTDTQYF	TGTGCCAGCAGCCCAGGGACTTACACAGATACGCAGTATTTT
TRBV30	TRBJ1-1	-	-	CAWGNLNTEAFF	TGTGCCTGGGGTAACTTGAACACTGAAGCTTTCTTT
TRBV11-3	TRBJ2-2	-	-	CASSLGGSLTGELFF	TGTGCCAGCAGCTTAGGGGGCAGCCTCACCGGGGAGCTGTTTTTT
TRBV7-8	TRBJ2-2	TRBD2	-	CASSFSGGAGGGELFF	TGTGCCAGCAGCTTTAGCGGGGGGGCTGGTGGCGGGGAGCTGTTTTTT